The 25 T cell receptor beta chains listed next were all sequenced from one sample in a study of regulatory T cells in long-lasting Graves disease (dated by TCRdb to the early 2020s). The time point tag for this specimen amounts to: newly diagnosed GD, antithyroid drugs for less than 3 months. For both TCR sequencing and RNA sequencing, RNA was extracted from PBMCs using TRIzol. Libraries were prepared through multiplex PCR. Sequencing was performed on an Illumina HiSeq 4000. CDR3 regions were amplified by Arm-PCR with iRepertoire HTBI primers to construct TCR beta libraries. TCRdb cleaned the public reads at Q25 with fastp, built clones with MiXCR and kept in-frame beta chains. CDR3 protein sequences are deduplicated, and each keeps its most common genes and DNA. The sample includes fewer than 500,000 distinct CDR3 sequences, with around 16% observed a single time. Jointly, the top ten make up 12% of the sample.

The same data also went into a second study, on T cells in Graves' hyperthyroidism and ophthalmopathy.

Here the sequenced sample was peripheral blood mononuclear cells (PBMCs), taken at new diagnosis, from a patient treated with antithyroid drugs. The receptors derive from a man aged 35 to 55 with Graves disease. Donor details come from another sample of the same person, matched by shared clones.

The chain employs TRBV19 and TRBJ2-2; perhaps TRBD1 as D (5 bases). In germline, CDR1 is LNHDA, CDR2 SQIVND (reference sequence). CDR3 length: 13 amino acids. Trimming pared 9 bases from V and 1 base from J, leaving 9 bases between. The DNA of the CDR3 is TGTGCCAGCGGACACCGGAACACCGGGGAGCTGTTTTTT. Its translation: CASGHRNTGELFF. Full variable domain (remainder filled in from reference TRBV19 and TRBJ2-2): DGGITQSPKYLFRKEGQNVTLSCEQNLNHDAMYWYRQDPGQGLRLIYYSQIVNDFQKGDIAEGYSVSREKKESFPLTVTSAQKNPTAFYLCASGHRNTGELFFGEGSRLTVL.

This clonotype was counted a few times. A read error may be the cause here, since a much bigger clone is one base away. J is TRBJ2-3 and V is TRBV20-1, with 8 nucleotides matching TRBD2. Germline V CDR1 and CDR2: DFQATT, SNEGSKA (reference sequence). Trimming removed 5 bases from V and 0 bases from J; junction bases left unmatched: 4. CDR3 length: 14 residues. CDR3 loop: CSALVAGSTDTQYF. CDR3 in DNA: TGCAGTGCTCTCGTAGCGGGAAGCACAGATACGCAGTATTTT.

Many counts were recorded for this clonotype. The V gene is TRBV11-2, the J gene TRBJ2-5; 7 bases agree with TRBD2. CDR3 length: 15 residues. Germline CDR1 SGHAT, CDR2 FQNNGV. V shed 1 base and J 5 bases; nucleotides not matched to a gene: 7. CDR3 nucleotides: TGTGCCAGCAGCTTAGTTCTAGCGGCGGCGGAGACCCAGTACTTC. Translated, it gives CASSLVLAAAETQYF.

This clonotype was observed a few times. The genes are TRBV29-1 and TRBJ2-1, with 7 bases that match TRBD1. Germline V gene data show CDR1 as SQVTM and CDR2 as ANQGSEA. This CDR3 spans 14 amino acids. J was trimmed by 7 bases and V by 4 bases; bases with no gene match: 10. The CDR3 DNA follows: TGCAGCGTTGGACAGGGTCTGGGATTTAATGAGCAGTTCTTC. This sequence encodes CSVGQGLGFNEQFF.

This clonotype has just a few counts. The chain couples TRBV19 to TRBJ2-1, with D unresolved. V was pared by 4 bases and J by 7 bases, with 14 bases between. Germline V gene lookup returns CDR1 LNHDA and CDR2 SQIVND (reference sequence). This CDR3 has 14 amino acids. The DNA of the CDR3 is TGTGCCAGTAGTACCAGGCCCACTTATAATGAGCAGTTCTTC. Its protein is CASSTRPTYNEQFF. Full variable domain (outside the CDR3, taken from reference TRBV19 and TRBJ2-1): DGGITQSPKYLFRKEGQNVTLSCEQNLNHDAMYWYRQDPGQGLRLIYYSQIVNDFQKGDIAEGYSVSREKKESFPLTVTSAQKNPTAFYLCASSTRPTYNEQFFGPGTRLTVL.

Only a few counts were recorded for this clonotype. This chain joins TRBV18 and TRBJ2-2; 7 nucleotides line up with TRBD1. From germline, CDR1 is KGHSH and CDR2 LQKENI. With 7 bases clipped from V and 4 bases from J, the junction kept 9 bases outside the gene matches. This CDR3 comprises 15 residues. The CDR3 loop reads CASYQRQGSTGELFF. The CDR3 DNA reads TGTGCCAGCTACCAGCGACAGGGCAGCACCGGGGAGCTGTTTTTT.

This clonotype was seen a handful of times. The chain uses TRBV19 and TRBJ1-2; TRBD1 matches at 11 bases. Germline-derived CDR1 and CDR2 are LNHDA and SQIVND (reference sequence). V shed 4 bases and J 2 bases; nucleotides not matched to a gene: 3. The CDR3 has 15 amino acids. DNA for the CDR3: TGTGCCAGTAGTACTCGGACAGGGGGCAACTATGGCTACACCTTC. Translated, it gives CASSTRTGGNYGYTF.

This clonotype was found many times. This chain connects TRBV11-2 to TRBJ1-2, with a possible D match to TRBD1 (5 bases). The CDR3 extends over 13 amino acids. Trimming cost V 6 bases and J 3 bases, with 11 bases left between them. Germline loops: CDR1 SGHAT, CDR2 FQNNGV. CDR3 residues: CASRAGRDYGYTF. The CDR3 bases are TGTGCCAGCAGGGCAGGGAGGGACTATGGCTACACCTTC. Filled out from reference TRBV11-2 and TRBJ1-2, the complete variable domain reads EAGVAQSPRYKIIEKRQSVAFWCNPISGHATLYWYQQILGQGPKLLIQFQNNGVVDDSQLPKDRFSAERLKGVDSTLKIQPAKLEDSAVYLCASRAGRDYGYTFGSGTRLTVV.

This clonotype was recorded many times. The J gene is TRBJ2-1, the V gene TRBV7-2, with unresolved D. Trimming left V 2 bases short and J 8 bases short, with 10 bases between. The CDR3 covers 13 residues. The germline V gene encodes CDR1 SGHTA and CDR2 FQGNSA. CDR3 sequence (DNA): TGTGCCAGCAGCTTAAGGCAGTGGTATGAGCAGTTCTTC. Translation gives CASSLRQWYEQFF. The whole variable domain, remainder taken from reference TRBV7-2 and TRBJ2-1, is GAGVSQSPSNKVTEKGKDVELRCDPISGHTALYWYRQSLGQGLEFLIYFQGNSAPDKSGLPSDRFSAERTGGSVSTLTIQRTQQEDSAVYLCASSLRQWYEQFFGPGTRLTVL.

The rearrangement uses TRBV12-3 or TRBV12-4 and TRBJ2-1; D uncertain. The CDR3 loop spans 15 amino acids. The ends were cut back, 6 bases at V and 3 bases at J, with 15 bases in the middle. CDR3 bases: TGTGCCAGCAGCCTCGGCTGGCCCGTCTACAATGAGCAGTTCTTC. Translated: CASSLGWPVYNEQFF.

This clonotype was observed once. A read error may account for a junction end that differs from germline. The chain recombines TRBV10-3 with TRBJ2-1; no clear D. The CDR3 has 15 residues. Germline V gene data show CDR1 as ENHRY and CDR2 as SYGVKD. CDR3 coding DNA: TGTGCCATCAGTGCCGAAGCGATCTCCTACAATGGGCAGTTCTTC. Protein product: CAISAEAISYNGQFF.

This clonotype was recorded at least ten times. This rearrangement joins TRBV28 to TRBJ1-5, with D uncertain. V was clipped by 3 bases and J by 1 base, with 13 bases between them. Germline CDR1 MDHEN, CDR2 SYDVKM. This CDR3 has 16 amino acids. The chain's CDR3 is CASSFYMGKSNQPQHF. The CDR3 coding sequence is TGTGCCAGCAGTTTTTATATGGGAAAGAGCAATCAGCCCCAGCATTTT.

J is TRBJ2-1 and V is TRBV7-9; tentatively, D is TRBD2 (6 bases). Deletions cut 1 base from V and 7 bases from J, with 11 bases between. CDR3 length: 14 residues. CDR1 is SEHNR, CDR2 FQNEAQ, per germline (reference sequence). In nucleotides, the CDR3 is TGTGCCAGCAGCTTAGTACTAGCTACGAATGAGCAGTTCTTC. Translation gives CASSLVLATNEQFF.

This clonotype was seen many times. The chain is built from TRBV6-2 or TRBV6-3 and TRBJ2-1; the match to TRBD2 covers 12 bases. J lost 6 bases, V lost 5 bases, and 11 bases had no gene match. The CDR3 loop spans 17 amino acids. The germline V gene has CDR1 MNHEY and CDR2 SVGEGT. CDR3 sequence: CASSDYGTSGRLNEQFF. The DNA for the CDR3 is TGTGCCAGCAGTGATTACGGGACTAGCGGGCGCCTCAATGAGCAGTTCTTC.

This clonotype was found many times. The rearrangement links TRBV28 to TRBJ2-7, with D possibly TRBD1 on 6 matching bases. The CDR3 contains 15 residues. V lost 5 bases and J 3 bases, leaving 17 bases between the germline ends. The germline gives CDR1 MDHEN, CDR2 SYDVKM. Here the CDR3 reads CASSPQKGVGYEQYF. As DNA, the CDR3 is TGTGCCAGCAGTCCCCAGAAGGGGGTGGGCTACGAGCAGTACTTC.

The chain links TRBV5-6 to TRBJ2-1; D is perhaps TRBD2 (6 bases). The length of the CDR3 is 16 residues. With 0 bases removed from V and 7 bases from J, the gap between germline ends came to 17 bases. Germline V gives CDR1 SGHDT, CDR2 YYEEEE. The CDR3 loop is CASSLAFQEGSNEQFF. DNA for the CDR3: TGTGCCAGCAGCTTGGCCTTTCAGGAGGGCTCGAATGAGCAGTTCTTC.

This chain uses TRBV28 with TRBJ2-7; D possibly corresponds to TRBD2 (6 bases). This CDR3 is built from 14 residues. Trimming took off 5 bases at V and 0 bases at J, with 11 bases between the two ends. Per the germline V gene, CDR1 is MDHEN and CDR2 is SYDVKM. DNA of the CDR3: TGTGCCAGCAGTATGCCTAGCGACTCCTACGAGCAGTACTTC. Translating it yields CASSMPSDSYEQYF.

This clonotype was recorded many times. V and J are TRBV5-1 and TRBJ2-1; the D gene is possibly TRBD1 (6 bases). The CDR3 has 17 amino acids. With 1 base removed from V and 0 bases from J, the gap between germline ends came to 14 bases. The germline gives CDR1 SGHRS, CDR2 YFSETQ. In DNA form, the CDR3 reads TGCGCCAGCAGCTTGAATTCCGGGACACCCTCCTACAATGAGCAGTTCTTC. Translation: CASSLNSGTPSYNEQFF.

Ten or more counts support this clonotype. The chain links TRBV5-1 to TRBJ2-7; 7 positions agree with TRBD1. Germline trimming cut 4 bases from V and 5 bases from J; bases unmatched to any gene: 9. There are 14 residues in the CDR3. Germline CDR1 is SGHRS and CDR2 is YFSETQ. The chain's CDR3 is CASSQADRVHEQYF. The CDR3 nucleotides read TGCGCCAGCAGCCAAGCTGACAGGGTCCACGAGCAGTACTTC.

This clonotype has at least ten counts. The DNA of the CDR3 is TGTGCCAGCAGTTTTTTCAGCGGGCGGGGAGATACGCAGTATTTT. Protein: CASSFFSGRGDTQYF. This chain joins TRBV28 and TRBJ2-3; a weak D match, TRBD2 (6 bases). The germline gives CDR1 MDHEN, CDR2 SYDVKM. This CDR3 spans 15 amino acids. Trimming pared 3 bases from V and 5 bases from J, leaving 15 bases between.

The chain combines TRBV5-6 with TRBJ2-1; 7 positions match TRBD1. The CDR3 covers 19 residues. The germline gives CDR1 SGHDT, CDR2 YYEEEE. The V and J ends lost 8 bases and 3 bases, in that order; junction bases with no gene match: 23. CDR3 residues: CASSPSLGQATLFYNEQFF. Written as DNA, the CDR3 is TGTGCCAGTAGCCCCTCCCTTGGACAGGCGACCTTATTCTACAATGAGCAGTTCTTC.

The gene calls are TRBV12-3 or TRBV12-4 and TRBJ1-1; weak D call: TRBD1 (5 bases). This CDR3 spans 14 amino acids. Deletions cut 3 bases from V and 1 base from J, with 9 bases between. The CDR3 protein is CASSFRDSNTEAFF. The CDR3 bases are TGTGCCAGCAGTTTTCGGGACTCGAACACTGAAGCTTTCTTT.

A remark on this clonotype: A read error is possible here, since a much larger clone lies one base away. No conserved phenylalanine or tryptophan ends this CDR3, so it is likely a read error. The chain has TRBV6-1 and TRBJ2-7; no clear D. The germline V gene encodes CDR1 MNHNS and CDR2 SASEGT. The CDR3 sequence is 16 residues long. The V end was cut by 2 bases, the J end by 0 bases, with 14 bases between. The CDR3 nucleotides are TGTGCCAGCAGTGAAAAACGGACCTTCAGCTCCTACGAGCAGTACTAC. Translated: CASSEKRTFSSYEQYY.

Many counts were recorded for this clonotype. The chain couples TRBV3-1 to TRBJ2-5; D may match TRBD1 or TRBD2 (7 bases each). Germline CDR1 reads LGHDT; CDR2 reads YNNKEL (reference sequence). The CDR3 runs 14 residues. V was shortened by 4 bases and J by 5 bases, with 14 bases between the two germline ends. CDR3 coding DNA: TGTGCCAGCAGCCTGAACAGGGGAGGGGAGACCCAGTACTTC. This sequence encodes CASSLNRGGETQYF.

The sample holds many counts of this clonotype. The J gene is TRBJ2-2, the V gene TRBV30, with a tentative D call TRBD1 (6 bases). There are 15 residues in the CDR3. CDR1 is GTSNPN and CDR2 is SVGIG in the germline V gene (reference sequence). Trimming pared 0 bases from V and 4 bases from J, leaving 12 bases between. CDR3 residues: CAWSVQGARTGELFF. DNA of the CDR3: TGTGCCTGGAGTGTACAGGGTGCCCGCACCGGGGAGCTGTTTTTT.